A single sample is the source of the 15 T cell receptor beta chains below, sequenced in a study of cytomegalovirus exposure and HLA in healthy donors. PCR primers comprised 60 Vbeta and 13 Jbeta primers. Generated by immunoSEQ multiplex PCR, the TCRdb table keeps only in-frame clones and is missing some. This repertoire includes 150,000 or so clones. What was sequenced was PBMCs. These receptors were obtained from a man aged 25-45 years in good health and CMV-seronegative.

CDR3 nucleotide sequence: TGTGCCAGCAGGCGCAGGGTTTCGAACACTGAAGCTTTCTTT. It encodes CASRRRVSNTEAFF. The chain is built from TRBV6-1 and TRBJ1-1; TRBD1 might be the D (5 bases). Trimming stripped 6 bases from V and 1 base from J, with 12 bases between. The CDR3 loop spans 14 amino acids. Looked up from germline, CDR1 is MNHNS and CDR2 is SASEGT.

This rearrangement joins TRBV11-2 to TRBJ1-2; D gene unclear. This CDR3 is built from 12 residues. CDR1 SGHAT and CDR2 FQNNGV come from the germline V gene. V lost 1 base, J lost 7 bases, and 7 bases lay in between. This CDR3 is CASSLGVSGYTF. The CDR3 DNA reads as TGTGCCAGCAGCTTAGGAGTTTCTGGCTACACCTTC.

The chain joins TRBV25-1 to TRBJ2-5; 11 nucleotides align to TRBD1. The tail of the sequence fits TRBJ2-7 better, so the J call may be wrong. Per germline, CDR1 MGHDK and CDR2 SYGVNS. The CDR3 contains 14 residues. CDR3 region: CASSEGTGGIEQYF. The CDR3 bases are TGTGCCAGCAGTGAAGGGACAGGGGGGATCGAGCAGTACTTC.

The V and J genes are TRBV28 and TRBJ1-5, with D possibly TRBD1 on 6 matching bases. The germline CDR1 and CDR2 sequences are MDHEN and SYDVKM. V was pared by 6 bases and J by 2 bases, with 14 bases between. The CDR3 is 15 amino acids. The CDR3 DNA reads TGTGCCAGCAGAGAAGGACAGACCGGCAATCAGCCCCAGCATTTT. Protein sequence: CASREGQTGNQPQHF.

The V call is TRBV7-2, the J call TRBJ2-1; D unclear. V was clipped by 5 bases and J by 9 bases, with 8 bases between them. The CDR3 loop spans 11 amino acids. Germline CDR1 and CDR2: SGHTA and FQGNSA. The CDR3 region has the DNA TGTGCCAGCAGCACAGTGGGTGAGCAGTTCTTC. Protein product: CASSTVGEQFF. The variable domain in full, completed from reference TRBV7-2 and TRBJ2-1, reads GAGVSQSPSNKVTEKGKDVELRCDPISGHTALYWYRQSLGQGLEFLIYFQGNSAPDKSGLPSDRFSAERTGGSVSTLTIQRTQQEDSAVYLCASSTVGEQFFGPGTRLTVL.

This rearrangement joins TRBV27 to TRBJ1-5; no definite D call. This CDR3 spans 13 amino acids. Germline assignment: CDR1 MNHEY and CDR2 SMNVEV (reference sequence). The V gene lost 6 bases and the J gene lost 12 bases, with 18 bases spanning the gap. CDR3 sequence: CASSPLTRVYQHF. CDR3 sequence (DNA): TGTGCCAGCAGCCCGTTAACTAGGGTCTACCAGCATTTT.

This rearrangement joins TRBV27 to TRBJ2-2; maybe TRBD2 (5 bases). The CDR3 extends over 15 amino acids. Per the germline V gene, CDR1 is MNHEY and CDR2 is SMNVEV (reference sequence). With 1 base removed from V and 1 base from J, the gap between germline ends came to 7 bases. The CDR3 here is CASSLFRGNTGELFF. The CDR3 DNA follows: TGTGCCAGCAGTTTATTTCGGGGGAACACCGGGGAGCTGTTTTTT.

The CDR3 region has the DNA TGTGCCAGCAGCCAAGTCAGCGGGAGGGCCAAGGAGACCCAGTACTTC. As protein: CASSQVSGRAKETQYF. V and J are TRBV14 and TRBJ2-5; 10 nucleotides line up with TRBD2. In germline, CDR1 is SGHDN, CDR2 FVKESK. The V segment lost 1 base and the J segment 5 bases; nucleotides outside the gene matches: 7. The CDR3 runs 16 residues.

The chain links TRBV19 to TRBJ2-1, with D maybe TRBD1 (6 bases). Per the germline V gene, CDR1 is LNHDA and CDR2 is SQIVND (reference sequence). V lost 9 bases and J 2 bases, leaving 14 bases between the germline ends. The CDR3 contains 14 residues. The chain's CDR3 is CASTTGRAYNEQFF. CDR3 nucleotides: TGTGCCAGCACTACAGGGAGAGCCTACAATGAGCAGTTCTTC.

The J gene is TRBJ2-3, the V gene TRBV12-5; D is unresolved. This CDR3 region has 14 residues. Germline loops: CDR1 LGHNT, CDR2 FRNRAP. The V end lost 3 bases, the J end lost 6 bases, and 13 bases lay between the germline ends. The CDR3 nucleotides are TGTGCTAGTGGTTTAACCCGTCTCGCGGATACGCAGTATTTT. It yields the protein CASGLTRLADTQYF.

This chain links TRBV6-1 with TRBJ1-2; perhaps TRBD1 as D (5 bases). The V end lost 3 bases, the J end lost 6 bases, and 17 bases lay between the germline ends. CDR3 size: 15 residues. Germline V gene sequence: CDR1 MNHNS, CDR2 SASEGT. The CDR3 here is CASSEGLEDTNGYTF. CDR3 DNA sequence: TGTGCCAGCAGTGAGGGGCTCGAGGATACAAATGGCTACACCTTC.

The chain carries TRBV7-2 and TRBJ2-3, with 9 nucleotides matching TRBD2. CDR1 and CDR2 from the germline V gene are SGHTA and FQGNSA. The CDR3 loop spans 15 amino acids. J was trimmed by 3 bases and V by 5 bases; bases with no gene match: 6. The CDR3 loop is CASSRWTSATDTQYF. In DNA, the CDR3 is TGTGCCAGCAGCCGCTGGACTAGCGCTACAGATACGCAGTATTTT. The full variable domain, in which reference TRBV7-2 and TRBJ2-3 provide the parts outside the CDR3, is GAGVSQSPSNKVTEKGKDVELRCDPISGHTALYWYRQSLGQGLEFLIYFQGNSAPDKSGLPSDRFSAERTGGSVSTLTIQRTQQEDSAVYLCASSRWTSATDTQYFGPGTRLTVL.

The chain is built from TRBV5-1 and TRBJ1-2, with unresolved D. This CDR3 has 15 residues. Germline V gene lookup returns CDR1 SGHRS and CDR2 YFSETQ. V was trimmed by 6 bases and J by 0 bases, leaving 15 bases between them. CDR3 sequence: CASTEGFQANYGYTF. The CDR3 DNA follows: TGCGCCAGCACCGAGGGATTTCAAGCTAACTATGGCTACACCTTC.

The V gene is TRBV12-2, the J gene TRBJ2-2; the table's TRBD2 call for D was not verified on the DNA. TRBV12-2 is a known pseudogene. The CDR3 spans 19 residues. This chain's CDR3 is CASRLGVWTSGRVSGELFF. The CDR3 DNA sequence: TGTGCAAGTCGCTTAGGTGTCTGGACTAGCGGGAGAGTGAGCGGGGAGCTGTTTTTT.

The chain links TRBV29-1 to TRBJ1-3, with a possible D match to TRBD1 (6 bases). The CDR3 covers 14 residues. Per the germline V gene, CDR1 is SQVTM and CDR2 is ANQGSEA. Trimming removed 4 bases from V and 1 base from J, with 11 bases in between. CDR3 sequence (DNA): TGCAGCGTTGCCAGGGGAGCATCTGGAAACACCATATATTTT. Protein sequence: CSVARGASGNTIYF.